These T cell receptor beta chains were read from a single sample in a study of PD-1 blockade in classical Hodgkin lymphoma. TCRdb's table, derived via immunoSEQ multiplex PCR, lists solely in-frame clones and lacks some. The data contain 25,000 to 30,000 clones, about 82% of them seen just once; the ten biggest clones take up about 0.64%. The source material was CD4+ T cells from blood, sampled before the fourth cycle of nivolumab. These receptors came from a human donor with classical Hodgkin lymphoma. CDR3s include the opening cysteine and the closing phenylalanine or tryptophan. D genes are given only for firm matches. Rows give clone size only sometimes, using once, few, many, or a class for an expanded clone.

j_call d_call clone_size v_call cdr3_length cdr3_aa cdr3_nt
TRBJ2-3 . . TRBV5-1 14 CASSFGRITDTQYF TGCGCCAGCAGCTTTGGGCGGATCACAGATACGCAGTATTTT
TRBJ1-2 . few TRBV29-1 12 CSVLTGEHGYTF TGCAGCGTGTTGACGGGGGAGCATGGCTACACCTTC
TRBJ2-3 . . TRBV5-1 13 CASSPEGGYTQYF TGCGCCAGCAGCCCTGAAGGCGGGTATACGCAGTATTTT
TRBJ1-3 . . TRBV11-2 16 CASSLSGPLSGNTIYF TGTGCCAGCAGCTTATCGGGACCGCTATCTGGAAACACCATATATTTT
TRBJ1-2 . few TRBV5-1 13 CASSAAGTLGYTF TGCGCCAGCAGCGCTGCGGGGACACTTGGCTACACCTTC
TRBJ2-7 TRBD1 . TRBV4-2 15 CASSLESRGRWEQYF TGTGCCAGCAGCCTTGAATCCAGGGGGCGATGGGAGCAGTACTTC
TRBJ2-3 . . TRBV5-1 14 CASSLGRGTDTQYF TGCGCCAGCAGCTTGGGACGGGGCACAGATACGCAGTATTTT
TRBJ1-4 . . TRBV14 12 CASSQVTEKLFF TGTGCCAGCAGCCAAGTCACCGAAAAACTGTTTTTT
TRBJ2-5 . . TRBV5-1 15 CASSQDGSQAETQYF TGCGCCAGCAGCCAGGACGGGAGCCAGGCGGAGACCCAGTACTTC
TRBJ1-2 TRBD1 . TRBV11-2 15 CASSKWTGTNYGYTF TGTGCCAGCAGCAAGTGGACAGGGACAAACTATGGCTACACCTTC
TRBJ2-1 TRBD2 . TRBV27 16 CASSYTGLPGGNEQFF TGTGCCAGCAGTTATACGGGACTACCGGGCGGGAATGAGCAGTTCTTC
TRBJ2-3 TRBD2 . TRBV28 14 CASKGGGVGDTQYF TGTGCCAGCAAGGGCGGGGGGGTAGGAGATACGCAGTATTTT
TRBJ2-3 . . TRBV9 16 CASSLRTGRDTDTQYF TGTGCCAGCAGCCTCCGGACAGGGAGGGACACAGATACGCAGTATTTT
TRBJ2-7 TRBD2 once TRBV5-4 15 CASSLSSGASYEQYF TGTGCCAGCAGCTTGAGTAGCGGGGCCTCCTACGAGCAGTACTTC
TRBJ1-2 . . TRBV6-1 12 CASWSQNYGYTF TGTGCCAGCTGGTCACAGAACTATGGCTACACCTTC
TRBJ2-7 . . TRBV29-1 11 CSVYRGYEQYF TGCAGCGTTTATAGGGGATACGAGCAGTACTTC
TRBJ2-1 . . TRBV7-2 15 CASSLGGGSYNEQFF TGTGCCAGCAGCTTAGGTGGGGGGTCCTACAATGAGCAGTTCTTC
TRBJ1-3 TRBD1 once TRBV28 16 CASSLSGTATGNTIYF TGTGCCAGCAGTTTATCCGGGACAGCAACTGGAAACACCATATATTTT
TRBJ1-2 TRBD1 few TRBV11-1 16 CASSNRDRGRENGYTF TGTGCCAGCAGCAACCGGGACAGGGGACGTGAGAATGGCTACACCTTC
TRBJ2-7 . . TRBV7-9 15 CASSLEVARAYEQYF TGTGCCAGCAGCTTAGAGGTGGCCCGAGCCTACGAGCAGTACTTC
TRBJ1-5 . . TRBV7-9 13 CATGDGNNQPQHF TGTGCCACTGGGGATGGTAACAATCAGCCCCAGCATTTT
TRBJ1-5 . . TRBV6-6 15 CASSPWSGSNQPQHF TGTGCCAGCAGCCCATGGTCAGGGAGCAATCAGCCCCAGCATTTT
TRBJ1-6 TRBD1 . TRBV5-1 15 CASSPGRQGNSPLHF TGCGCCAGCAGCCCTGGGAGACAGGGGAATTCACCCCTCCACTTT
TRBJ1-3 . . TRBV5-1 17 CASSPSQGPTSGNTIYF TGCGCCAGCAGCCCGTCCCAGGGACCTACCTCTGGAAACACCATATATTTT
TRBJ1-6 TRBD1 few TRBV6-6 13 CASTDRGHSPLHF TGTGCCAGCACCGACAGGGGGCACTCACCCCTCCACTTT
TRBJ2-7 . . TRBV7-2 16 CASSLGASLGSYEQYF TGTGCCAGCAGCTTAGGGGCCTCGCTTGGTTCCTACGAGCAGTACTTC
TRBJ1-6 TRBD1 few TRBV5-1 15 CASSLRDREASPLHF TGCGCCAGCAGCTTGCGGGACAGGGAGGCATCACCCCTCCACTTT
TRBJ1-4 . . TRBV29-1 14 CSVGGGEANEKLFF TGCAGCGTTGGCGGGGGGGAGGCTAATGAAAAACTGTTTTTT
TRBJ2-1 TRBD1 . TRBV5-1 16 CASSLRRTGEGNEQFF TGCGCCAGCAGCTTGCGTCGGACAGGGGAGGGAAATGAGCAGTTCTTC
TRBJ2-5 TRBD1 . TRBV5-1 15 CASSLRQGFQETQYF TGCGCCAGCAGCTTGAGACAGGGGTTCCAAGAGACCCAGTACTTC
TRBJ2-2 . . TRBV29-1 13 CSVESPRFGELFF TGCAGCGTTGAATCCCCACGGTTCGGGGAGCTGTTTTTT
TRBJ2-3 TRBD2 . TRBV5-1 17 CASSLAPTSGGTDTQYF TGCGCCAGCAGCTTGGCTCCGACTAGCGGGGGCACAGATACGCAGTATTTT
TRBJ1-5 . . TRBV6-1 13 CASTEQGRQPQHF TGTGCCAGCACTGAGCAGGGTAGACAGCCCCAGCATTTT
TRBJ2-5 . . TRBV5-6 13 CASSSQPGETQYF TGTGCCAGCAGCTCCCAACCGGGCGAGACCCAGTACTTC
TRBJ2-6 TRBD1 . TRBV5-6 16 CASSTTGEPGANVLTF TGTGCCAGCAGCACGACAGGGGAGCCTGGGGCCAACGTCCTGACTTTC
TRBJ1-4 . . TRBV19 17 CASSIGPGISTNEKLFF TGTGCCAGTAGTATCGGCCCCGGGATCTCAACTAATGAAAAACTGTTTTTT
TRBJ1-2 . . TRBV5-1 15 CASSPRGGTNYGYTF TGCGCCAGCAGCCCTAGGGGGGGGACTAACTATGGCTACACCTTC
TRBJ2-3 . . TRBV7-9 13 CASSLEGPDTQYF TGTGCCAGCAGCTTGGAGGGACCAGATACGCAGTATTTT
TRBJ2-5 TRBD2 . TRBV5-1 17 CASSLMGLAGSEETQYF TGCGCCAGCAGCTTGATGGGACTAGCGGGTTCGGAGGAGACCCAGTACTTC
TRBJ1-2 TRBD1 . TRBV6-5 13 CASISGDSYGYTF TGTGCCAGCATTTCAGGGGACAGCTATGGCTACACCTTC
TRBJ2-5 TRBD2 once TRBV14 13 CASSRTRAETQYF TGTGCCAGCAGTCGGACTAGAGCGGAGACCCAGTACTTC
TRBJ1-2 TRBD1 . TRBV30 15 CAWSVLRTGNYGYTF TGTGCCTGGAGTGTACTAAGGACAGGGAACTATGGCTACACCTTC